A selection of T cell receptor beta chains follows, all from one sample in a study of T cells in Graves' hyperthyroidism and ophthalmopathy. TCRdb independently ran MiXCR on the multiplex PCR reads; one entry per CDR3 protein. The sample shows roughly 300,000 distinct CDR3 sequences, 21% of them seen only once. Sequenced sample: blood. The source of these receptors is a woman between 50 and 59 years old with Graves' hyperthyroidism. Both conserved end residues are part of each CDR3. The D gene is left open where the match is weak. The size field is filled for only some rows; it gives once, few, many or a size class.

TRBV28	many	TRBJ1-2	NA	TGTGCCAGCAGTTTATTAGCAGGCGGGCAGGGAATCTATGGCTACACCTTC	CASSLLAGGQGIYGYTF
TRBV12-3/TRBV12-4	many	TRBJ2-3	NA	TGTGCCAGCAGTATGAGACGGATTAGCACAGATACGCAGTATTTT	CASSMRRISTDTQYF
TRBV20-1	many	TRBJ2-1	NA	TGCAGTGCTAGAGAAAATTACAATGAGCAGTTCTTC	CSARENYNEQFF
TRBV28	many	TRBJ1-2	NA	TGTGCCAGCAGTCCGGATCAGGGTGTCTATGGCTACACCTTC	CASSPDQGVYGYTF
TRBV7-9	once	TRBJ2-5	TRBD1	TGTGCCAGCAGCGTCGCCGGCAGGGGGCGGGAAGAGACCCAGTACTTC	CASSVAGRGREETQYF
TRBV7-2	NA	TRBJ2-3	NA	TGTGCCAGCAGCTTCAACGGCCGGAACACAGATACGCAGTATTTT	CASSFNGRNTDTQYF
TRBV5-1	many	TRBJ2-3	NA	TGCGCCAGCAGCTTGGAAACGGGCGCAGATACGCAGTATTTT	CASSLETGADTQYF
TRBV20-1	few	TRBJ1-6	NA	TGCAGTGCTAGTTACCTAATCGGCTCACCCCTCCACTTT	CSASYLIGSPLHF
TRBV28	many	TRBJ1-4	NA	TGTGCCAGCAGACCCGGACAGTTTAATGAAAAACTGTTTTTT	CASRPGQFNEKLFF
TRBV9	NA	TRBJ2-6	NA	TGTGCCAGCAGCGTAGGCCGCTTCGGGACCAACGCCCTGACTTTC	CASSVGRFGTNALTF
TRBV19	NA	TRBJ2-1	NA	TGTGCCAGTAGCCCCACGCACAGCTCCTACAATGAGCAGTTCTTC	CASSPTHSSYNEQFF
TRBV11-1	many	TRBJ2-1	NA	TGTGCCAGCAGCTTTGGAGGGGGCAGGGATGAGCAGTTCTTC	CASSFGGGRDEQFF
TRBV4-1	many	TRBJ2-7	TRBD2	TGCGCCAGCAGCCAAGGGACGGATCTAGCGGGAGTCTACGAGCAGTACTTC	CASSQGTDLAGVYEQYF
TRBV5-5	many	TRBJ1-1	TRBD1	TGTGCCAGCAGCGGGGACAGGGGGCGGACTGAAGCTTTCTTT	CASSGDRGRTEAFF
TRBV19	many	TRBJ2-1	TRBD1	TGTGCCAGTAGCGCACCCGGGACAGGATTATCAAATGAGCAGTTCTTC	CASSAPGTGLSNEQFF
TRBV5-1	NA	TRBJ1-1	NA	TGTGCCAGCAGCTTCGGTCTAGAGACTGAAGCTTTCTTT	CASSFGLETEAFF
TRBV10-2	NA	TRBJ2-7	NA	TGCGCCAGCAGTTTCAGGGACCTCTACGAGCAGTACTTC	CASSFRDLYEQYF
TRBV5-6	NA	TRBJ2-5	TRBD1	TGTGCCAGCAGCCAACCGACAGGGACCTTTCAAGAGACCCAGTACTTC	CASSQPTGTFQETQYF
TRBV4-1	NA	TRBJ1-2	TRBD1	TGCGCCAGCAGCCAAGATACAGGGGGCGCGGATGGCTACACCTTC	CASSQDTGGADGYTF
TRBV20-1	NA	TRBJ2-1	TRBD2	TGCAGTGCTAGAGACGACCCTGGGCGGGAGAGAGGCAATGAGCAGTTCTTC	CSARDDPGRERGNEQFF
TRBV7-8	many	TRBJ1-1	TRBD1	TGTGCCAGCAGCAGGGACAGTGACACTGAAGCTTTCTTT	CASSRDSDTEAFF
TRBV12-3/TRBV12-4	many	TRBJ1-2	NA	TGTGCCAGCAGCTCCGGGAGAACAGGGTATGGCTACACCTTC	CASSSGRTGYGYTF
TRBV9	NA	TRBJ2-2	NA	TGTGCCAGCAGCGTAGTTCACACCGGGGAGCTGTTTTTT	CASSVVHTGELFF
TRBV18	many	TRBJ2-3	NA	TGTGCCAGCTCACGACAGACAGATACGCAGTATTTT	CASSRQTDTQYF
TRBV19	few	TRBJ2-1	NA	TGTGCCAGTAGTATAGGAGCTCGGTACAATGAGCAGTTCTTC	CASSIGARYNEQFF
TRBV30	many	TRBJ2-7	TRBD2	TGTGCCTGGAGTAGCGGGGGAGCGTACGAGCAGTACTTC	CAWSSGGAYEQYF
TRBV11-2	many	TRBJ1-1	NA	TGTGCCAGCAGCTTAGATAGGACGGTGAACACTGAAGCTTTCTTT	CASSLDRTVNTEAFF
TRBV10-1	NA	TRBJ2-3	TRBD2	TGCGCCAGCAGTTCGAGCGGGAGGTCTACTACAGATACGCAGTATTTT	CASSSSGRSTTDTQYF
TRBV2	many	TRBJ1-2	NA	TGTGCCAGCACCATGGACACAAGCTATGGCTACACCTTC	CASTMDTSYGYTF
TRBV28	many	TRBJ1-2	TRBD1	TGTGCCAGCAGTTTATTGCCTTCAGACAGGGGGCTGAAGGGCTACACCTTC	CASSLLPSDRGLKGYTF
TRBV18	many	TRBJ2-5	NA	TGTGCCAGCTCACCTTCCAGGGTGGGAGAGACCCAGTACTTC	CASSPSRVGETQYF
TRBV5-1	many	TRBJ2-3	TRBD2	TGCGCCAGCAGCTTGGGGCTAGCGGGAGTGACAGATACGCAGTATTTT	CASSLGLAGVTDTQYF
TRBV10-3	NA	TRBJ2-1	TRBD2	TGTGCCATCAGTGAGGCTAGCGGGAGGGTGTACAATGAGCAGTTCTTC	CAISEASGRVYNEQFF